The clone carrying this TCR beta chain was observed a single time. TCRdb passed the PCR reads through MiXCR, listing each CDR3 protein once. This table holds some 18,000 distinct CDR3 sequences, 35% to 45% found once. The sample is drawn from a study of tumor-infiltrating lymphocytes in oesophageal squamous cell carcinoma. The germline gives CDR1 SNHLY, CDR2 FYNNEI. The CDR3 is 17 residues long. This chain uses TRBV2 with TRBJ2-3, with 15 positions matching TRBD2. The end of the DNA is better explained by TRBJ2-6, so the J call may be wrong. This clonotype was sampled from a female donor with esophageal squamous cell carcinoma. The sequenced sample was normal esophageal tissue next to the tumor. The CDR3 DNA sequence: TGTGCCAGCAGTGAGGGACTAGCGGGGGGCGGGGCCAACGTCCTGACTTTC. It encodes CASSEGLAGGGANVLTF.